The following is a T cell receptor (beta chain) sequence with its context. The data are from a study of blood T cell repertoires in COVID-19. Study as a whole: The origin of the acute and convalescent COVID-19 samples was the United States, Italy and Spain. In each case, the material was cDNA or gDNA derived from T cells, B-cell-depleted T cells, or PBMCs.

Original handling: By means of reference gene primer amplification, nucleated cell counts were estimated. Assay: immunoSEQ multiplex PCR; the TCRdb copy retains only in-frame clones and omits some. That table is the source of V, J and clone size, and D and trimming were worked out from the DNA. The sample includes under 400,000 clones, approximately 89% seen only once; the top ten take 1.5% to 2%. Germline loops: CDR1 LNHDA, CDR2 SQIVND (reference sequence). This CDR3 comprises 13 residues. Trimming took 4 bases from V and 6 from J; bases not matched to a gene: 3. The gene calls are TRBV19 and TRBJ1-2; 9 bases are a match to TRBD1. Sequenced: peripheral blood. This receptor was identified in a woman in her twenties or thirties with COVID-19, enrolled during active disease. The CDR3 DNA follows: TGTGCCAGTAGTACTTGGACAGGGGATGGCTACACCTTC. Protein sequence: CASSTWTGDGYTF. The whole variable domain, filled in from reference TRBV19 and TRBJ1-2, reads DGGITQSPKYLFRKEGQNVTLSCEQNLNHDAMYWYRQDPGQGLRLIYYSQIVNDFQKGDIAEGYSVSREKKESFPLTVTSAQKNPTAFYLCASSTWTGDGYTFGSGTRLTVV.